This TCR beta chain appears in the sequencing data of a study of T cell responses to AZD1222 COVID-19 vaccine. Overall study findings and caveats: Mapped onto spike, vaccine-associated CD4 TCRs spanned it and were dominant at 160-218 and 743-854. Unmutated regions of variants are reportedly targeted by nearly half of spike-specific TCRs. Increased Spike-specific TCR breadth and depth were observed after two AZD1222 doses.

Assay used: immunoSEQ multiplex PCR; TCRdb lists only in-frame clones, some missing. The data show roughly 100,000 clones, with 90% seen just once and about 5% held by the top ten. To note about this clone: Its antigen is unknown.

The CDR3 runs to 14 residues. Germline V CDR1 and CDR2: SGHVS, FQNEAQ. The V segment lost 5 bases and the J segment 7 bases; nucleotides outside the gene matches: 11. V usage is TRBV7-8 and J usage is TRBJ2-7; TRBD1 agrees at 7 bases. Sequenced material: peripheral blood, taken on day 0 of AZD1222 vaccination. The source is an adult in good health. CDR3 loop: CASSPYRGPGEQYF. The CDR3 nucleotides read TGTGCCAGCAGCCCATACAGGGGCCCTGGGGAGCAGTACTTC.